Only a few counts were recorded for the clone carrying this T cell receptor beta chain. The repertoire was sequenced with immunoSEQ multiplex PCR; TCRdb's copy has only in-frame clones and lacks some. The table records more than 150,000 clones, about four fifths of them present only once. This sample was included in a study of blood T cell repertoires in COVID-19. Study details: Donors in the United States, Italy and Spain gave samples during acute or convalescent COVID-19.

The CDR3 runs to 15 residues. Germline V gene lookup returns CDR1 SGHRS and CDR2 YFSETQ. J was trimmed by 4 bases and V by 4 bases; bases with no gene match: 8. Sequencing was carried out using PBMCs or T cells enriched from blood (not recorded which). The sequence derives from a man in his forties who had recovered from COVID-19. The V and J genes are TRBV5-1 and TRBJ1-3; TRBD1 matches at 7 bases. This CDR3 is CASSEPSGGGNTIYF. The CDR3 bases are TGCGCCAGCAGCGAGCCTTCAGGGGGAGGAAACACCATATATTTT.